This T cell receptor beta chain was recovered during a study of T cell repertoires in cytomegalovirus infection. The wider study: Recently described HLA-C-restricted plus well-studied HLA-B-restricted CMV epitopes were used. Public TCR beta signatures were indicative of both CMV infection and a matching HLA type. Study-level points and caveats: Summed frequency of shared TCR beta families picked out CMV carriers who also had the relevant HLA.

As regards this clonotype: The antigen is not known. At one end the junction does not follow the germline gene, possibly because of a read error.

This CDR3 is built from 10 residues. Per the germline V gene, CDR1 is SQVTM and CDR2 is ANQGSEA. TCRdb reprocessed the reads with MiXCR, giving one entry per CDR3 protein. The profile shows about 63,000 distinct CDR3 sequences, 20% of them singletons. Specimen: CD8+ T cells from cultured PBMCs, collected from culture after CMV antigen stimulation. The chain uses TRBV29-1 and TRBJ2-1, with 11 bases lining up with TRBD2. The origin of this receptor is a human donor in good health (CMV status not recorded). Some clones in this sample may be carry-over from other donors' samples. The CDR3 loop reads CNVEASGGKF. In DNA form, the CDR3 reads TGCAACGTTGAAGCTAGCGGGGGGAAATTC.